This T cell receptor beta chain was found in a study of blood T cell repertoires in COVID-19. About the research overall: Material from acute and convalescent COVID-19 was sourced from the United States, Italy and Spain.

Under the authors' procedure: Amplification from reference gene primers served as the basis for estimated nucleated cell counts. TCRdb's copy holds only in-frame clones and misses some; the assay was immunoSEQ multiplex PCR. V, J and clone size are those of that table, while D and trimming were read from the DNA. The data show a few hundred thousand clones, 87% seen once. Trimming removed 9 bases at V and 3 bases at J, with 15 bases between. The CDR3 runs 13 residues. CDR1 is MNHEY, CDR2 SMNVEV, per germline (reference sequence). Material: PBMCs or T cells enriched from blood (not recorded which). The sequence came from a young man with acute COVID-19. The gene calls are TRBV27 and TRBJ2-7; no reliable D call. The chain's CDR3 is CASSDGRHYEQYF. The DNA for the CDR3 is TGTGCCAGTTCCGACGGTAGACACTACGAGCAGTACTTC.